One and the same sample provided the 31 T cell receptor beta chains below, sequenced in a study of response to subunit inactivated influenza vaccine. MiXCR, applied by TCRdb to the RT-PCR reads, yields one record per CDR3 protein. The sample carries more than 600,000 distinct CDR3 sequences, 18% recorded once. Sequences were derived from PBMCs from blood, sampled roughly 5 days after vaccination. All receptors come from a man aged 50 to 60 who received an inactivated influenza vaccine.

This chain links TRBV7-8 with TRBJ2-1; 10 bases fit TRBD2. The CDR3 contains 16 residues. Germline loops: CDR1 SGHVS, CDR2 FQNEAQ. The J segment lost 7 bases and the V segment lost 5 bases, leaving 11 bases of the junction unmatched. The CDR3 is CASSGASGRAGNEQFF. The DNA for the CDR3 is TGTGCCAGCAGCGGGGCCAGCGGGAGGGCCGGAAATGAGCAGTTCTTC.

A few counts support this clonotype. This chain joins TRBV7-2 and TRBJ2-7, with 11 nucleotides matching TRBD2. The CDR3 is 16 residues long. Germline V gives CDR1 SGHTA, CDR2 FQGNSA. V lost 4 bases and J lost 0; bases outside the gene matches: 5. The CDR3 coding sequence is TGTGCCAGCAGCTGGGTAGCGGGAGGGAGCTCCTACGAGCAGTACTTC. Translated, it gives CASSWVAGGSSYEQYF.

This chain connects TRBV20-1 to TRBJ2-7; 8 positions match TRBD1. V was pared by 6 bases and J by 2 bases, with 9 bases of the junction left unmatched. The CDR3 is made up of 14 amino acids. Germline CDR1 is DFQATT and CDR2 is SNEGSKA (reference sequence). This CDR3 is CSAIDRGTPYEQYF. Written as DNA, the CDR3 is TGCAGTGCCATAGACAGGGGAACTCCCTACGAGCAGTACTTC.

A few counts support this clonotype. The DNA for the CDR3 is TGCGCCAGCGGCCGGGACAGACGCACAGATACGCAGTATTTT. Translation gives CASGRDRRTDTQYF. The chain couples TRBV5-1 to TRBJ2-3; 7 positions match TRBD1. The CDR3 spans 14 residues. Germline V CDR1 and CDR2: SGHRS, YFSETQ. V gave up 7 bases and J gave up 1 base; unmatched junction bases: 6.

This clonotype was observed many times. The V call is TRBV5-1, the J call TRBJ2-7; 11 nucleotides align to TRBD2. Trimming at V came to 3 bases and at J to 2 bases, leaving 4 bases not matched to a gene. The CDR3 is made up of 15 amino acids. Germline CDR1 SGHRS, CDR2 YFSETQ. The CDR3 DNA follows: TGCGCCAGCAGCTCGACTAGCGGGATAACCTACGAGCAGTACTTC. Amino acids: CASSSTSGITYEQYF.

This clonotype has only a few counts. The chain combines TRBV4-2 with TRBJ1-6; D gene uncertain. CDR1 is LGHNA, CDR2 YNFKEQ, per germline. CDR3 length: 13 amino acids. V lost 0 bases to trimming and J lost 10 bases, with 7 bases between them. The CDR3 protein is CASSQDDGSPLHF. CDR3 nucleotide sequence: TGTGCCAGCAGCCAAGATGACGGATCACCCCTCCACTTT.

The CDR3 nucleotides read TGCAGTGCTCCAAAGATACTTACGAGCACAGATACGCAGTATTTT. As protein: CSAPKILTSTDTQYF. V is TRBV20-1 and J is TRBJ2-3; D gene uncertain. Per germline, CDR1 DFQATT and CDR2 SNEGSKA (reference sequence). V shed 5 bases and J shed 0 bases, with 15 bases lying between them. The CDR3 is 15 residues long.

The CDR3 nucleotides are TGCAGTGCCGGGGCGGCAGGGCCCTCCTACGAGCAGTACTTC. Amino acid sequence: CSAGAAGPSYEQYF. This chain links TRBV20-1 with TRBJ2-7, with D possibly called TRBD1 or TRBD2 (5 bases each). V dropped 6 bases and J dropped 0 bases, with 15 bases sitting between them. The length of the CDR3 is 14 residues. Germline loops: CDR1 DFQATT, CDR2 SNEGSKA (reference sequence).

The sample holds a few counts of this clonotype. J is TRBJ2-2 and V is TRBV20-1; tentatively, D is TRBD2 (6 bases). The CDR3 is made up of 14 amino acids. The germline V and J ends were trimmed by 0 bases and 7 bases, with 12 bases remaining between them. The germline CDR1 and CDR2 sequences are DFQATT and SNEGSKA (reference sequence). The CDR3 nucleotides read TGCAGTGCTAGAGATGCGGAGGGGAACGGGGAGCTGTTTTTT. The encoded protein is CSARDAEGNGELFF.

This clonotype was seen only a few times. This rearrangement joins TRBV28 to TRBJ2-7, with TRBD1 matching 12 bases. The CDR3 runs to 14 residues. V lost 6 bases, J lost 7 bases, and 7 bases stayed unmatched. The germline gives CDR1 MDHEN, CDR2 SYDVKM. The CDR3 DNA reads TGTGCCAGCAGGCCCCGGGACAGGGGGCAAGAGCAGTACTTC. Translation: CASRPRDRGQEQYF.

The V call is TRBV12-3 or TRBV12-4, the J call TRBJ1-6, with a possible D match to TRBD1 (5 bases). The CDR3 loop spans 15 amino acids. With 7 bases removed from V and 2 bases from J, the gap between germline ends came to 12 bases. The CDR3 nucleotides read TGTGCCAGCACAAAGGGGAGGACCTATAATTCACCCCTCCACTTT. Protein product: CASTKGRTYNSPLHF.

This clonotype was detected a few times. CDR3 in amino acids: CASSPPGQREQYF. CDR3 DNA sequence: TGTGCCAGCAGTCCACCGGGACAGCGCGAGCAGTACTTC. V usage is TRBV12-3 or TRBV12-4 and J usage is TRBJ2-7; 7 positions match TRBD1. This CDR3 has 13 residues. J was trimmed by 6 bases and V by 5 bases; bases with no gene match: 7.

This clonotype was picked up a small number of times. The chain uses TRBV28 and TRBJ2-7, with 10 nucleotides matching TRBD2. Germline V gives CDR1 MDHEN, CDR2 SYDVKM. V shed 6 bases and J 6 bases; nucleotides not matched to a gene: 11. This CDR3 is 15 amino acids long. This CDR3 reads CASSRLAGTSGEQYF. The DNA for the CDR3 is TGTGCCAGCAGCCGACTAGCGGGTACCTCTGGCGAGCAGTACTTC.

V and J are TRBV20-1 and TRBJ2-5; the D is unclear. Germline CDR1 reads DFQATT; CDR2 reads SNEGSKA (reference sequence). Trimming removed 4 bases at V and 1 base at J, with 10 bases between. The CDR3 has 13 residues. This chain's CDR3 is CSATRELQETQYF. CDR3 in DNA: TGCAGTGCTACCAGAGAACTCCAAGAGACCCAGTACTTC.

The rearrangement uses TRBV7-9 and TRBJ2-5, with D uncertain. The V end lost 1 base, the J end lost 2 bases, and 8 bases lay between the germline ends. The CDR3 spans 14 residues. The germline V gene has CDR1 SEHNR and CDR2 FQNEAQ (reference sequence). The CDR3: CASSLVPEQETQYF. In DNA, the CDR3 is TGTGCCAGCAGCTTAGTACCCGAACAAGAGACCCAGTACTTC.

The CDR3 loop is CASGTANSYEQYF. In DNA form, the CDR3 reads TGTGCCAGCGGGACGGCGAACTCCTACGAGCAGTACTTC. This chain joins TRBV19 and TRBJ2-7, with D perhaps TRBD1 or TRBD2 (5 bases each). The V gene's germline CDR1 is LNHDA and CDR2 SQIVND (reference sequence). V was clipped by 9 bases and J by 0 bases, with 12 bases between them. The CDR3 extends over 13 amino acids.

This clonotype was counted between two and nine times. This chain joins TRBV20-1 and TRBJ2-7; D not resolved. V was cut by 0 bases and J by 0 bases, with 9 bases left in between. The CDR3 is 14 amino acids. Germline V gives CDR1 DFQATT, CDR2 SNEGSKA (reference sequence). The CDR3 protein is CSARDGPPSYEQYF. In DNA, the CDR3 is TGCAGTGCTAGAGATGGGCCACCCTCCTACGAGCAGTACTTC.

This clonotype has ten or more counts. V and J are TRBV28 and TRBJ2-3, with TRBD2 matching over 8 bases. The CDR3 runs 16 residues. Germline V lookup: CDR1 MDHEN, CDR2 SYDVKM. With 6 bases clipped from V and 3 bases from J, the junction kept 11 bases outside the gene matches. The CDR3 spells CASSYWTSLKTDTQYF. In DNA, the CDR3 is TGTGCCAGCAGCTATTGGACTAGCCTCAAAACAGATACGCAGTATTTT.

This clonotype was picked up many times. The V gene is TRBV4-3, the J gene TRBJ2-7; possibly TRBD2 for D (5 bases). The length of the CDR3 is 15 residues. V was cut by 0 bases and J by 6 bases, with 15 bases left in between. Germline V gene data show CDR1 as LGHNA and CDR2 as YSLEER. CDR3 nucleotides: TGCGCCAGCAGCCAAGATCTGAGAGGGATGGGCGAGCAGTACTTC. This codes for CASSQDLRGMGEQYF.

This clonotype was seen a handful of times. The CDR3 protein is CASSLYPSRESTEAFF. In DNA, the CDR3 is TGTGCCAGCAGTTTATACCCTTCCCGGGAATCCACTGAAGCTTTCTTT. V usage is TRBV12-3 or TRBV12-4 and J usage is TRBJ1-1; D is undetermined. V was cut by 2 bases and J by 4 bases, with 17 bases left in between. The CDR3 runs 16 residues.

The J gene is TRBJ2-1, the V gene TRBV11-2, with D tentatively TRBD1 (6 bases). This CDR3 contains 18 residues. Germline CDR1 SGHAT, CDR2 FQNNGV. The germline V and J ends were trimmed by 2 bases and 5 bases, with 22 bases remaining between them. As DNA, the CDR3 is TGTGCCAGCAGCTTATTTCCGGGACACCCGATAAGTAACAATGAGCAGTTCTTC. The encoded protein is CASSLFPGHPISNNEQFF.

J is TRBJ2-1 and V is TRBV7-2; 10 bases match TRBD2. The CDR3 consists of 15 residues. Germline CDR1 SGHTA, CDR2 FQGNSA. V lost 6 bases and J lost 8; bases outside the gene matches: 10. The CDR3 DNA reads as TGTGCCAGCAGTTACCAGCGGGGGGGGAGTGATGAGCAGTTCTTC. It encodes CASSYQRGGSDEQFF.

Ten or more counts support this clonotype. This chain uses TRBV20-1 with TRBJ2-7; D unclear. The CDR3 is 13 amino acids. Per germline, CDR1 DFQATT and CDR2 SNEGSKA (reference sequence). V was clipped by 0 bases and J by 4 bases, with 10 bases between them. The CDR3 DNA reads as TGCAGTGCTAGAGATTTTACAGATTACGAGCAGTACTTC. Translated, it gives CSARDFTDYEQYF.

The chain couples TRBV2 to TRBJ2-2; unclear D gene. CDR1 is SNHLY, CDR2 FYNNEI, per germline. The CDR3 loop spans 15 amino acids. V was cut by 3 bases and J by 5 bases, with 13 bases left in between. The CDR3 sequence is CASSEVYSRTGELFF. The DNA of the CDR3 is TGTGCCAGCAGTGAGGTGTACAGTAGGACCGGGGAGCTGTTTTTT.

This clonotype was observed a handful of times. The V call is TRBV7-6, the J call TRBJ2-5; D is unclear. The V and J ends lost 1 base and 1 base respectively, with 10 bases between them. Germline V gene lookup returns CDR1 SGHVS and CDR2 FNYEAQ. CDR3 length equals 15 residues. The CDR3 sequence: CASSLELSRQETQYF. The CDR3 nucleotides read TGTGCCAGCAGCTTAGAGCTCAGCCGCCAAGAGACCCAGTACTTC.

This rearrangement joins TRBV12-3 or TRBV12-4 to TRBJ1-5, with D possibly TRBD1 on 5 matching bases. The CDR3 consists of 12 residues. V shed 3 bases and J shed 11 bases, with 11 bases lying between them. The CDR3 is CASSLGSGAQHF. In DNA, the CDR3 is TGTGCCAGCAGTTTGGGGTCGGGGGCCCAGCATTTT.

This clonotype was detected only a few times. The DNA for the CDR3 is TGCAGTGCCCCTGGACAGGAAGGCACTGAAGCTTTCTTT. As protein: CSAPGQEGTEAFF. The chain combines TRBV20-1 with TRBJ1-1, with 7 bases identical to TRBD1. The CDR3 is 13 amino acids. V was pared by 6 bases and J by 4 bases, with 8 bases of the junction left unmatched. The germline gives CDR1 DFQATT, CDR2 SNEGSKA (reference sequence).

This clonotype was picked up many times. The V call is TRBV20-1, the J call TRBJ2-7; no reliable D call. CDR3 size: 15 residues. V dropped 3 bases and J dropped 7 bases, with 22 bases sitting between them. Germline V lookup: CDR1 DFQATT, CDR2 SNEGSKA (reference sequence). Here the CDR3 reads CSARAMLGTDEEQYF. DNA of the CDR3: TGCAGTGCTAGGGCCATGTTAGGCACAGATGAGGAGCAGTACTTC.

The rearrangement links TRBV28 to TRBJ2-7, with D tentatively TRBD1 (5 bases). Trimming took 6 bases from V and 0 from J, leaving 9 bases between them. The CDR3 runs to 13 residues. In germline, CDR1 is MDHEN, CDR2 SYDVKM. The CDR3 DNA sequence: TGTGCCAGCAGGTCCAGGGACTCCTACGAGCAGTACTTC. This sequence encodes CASRSRDSYEQYF.

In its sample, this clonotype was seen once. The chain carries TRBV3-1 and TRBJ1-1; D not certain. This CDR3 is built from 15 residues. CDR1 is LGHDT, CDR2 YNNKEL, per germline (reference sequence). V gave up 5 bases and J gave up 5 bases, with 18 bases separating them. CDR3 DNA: TGTGCCAGCAGCTATACGGCTGGGGTTGGGACTGAAGCTTTCTTT. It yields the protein CASSYTAGVGTEAFF.

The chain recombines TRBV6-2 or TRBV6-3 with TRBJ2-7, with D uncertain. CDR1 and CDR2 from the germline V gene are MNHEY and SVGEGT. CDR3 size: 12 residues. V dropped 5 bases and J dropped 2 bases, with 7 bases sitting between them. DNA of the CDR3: TGTGCCAGCAGTCCCGAACCCTACGAGCAGTACTTC. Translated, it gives CASSPEPYEQYF.